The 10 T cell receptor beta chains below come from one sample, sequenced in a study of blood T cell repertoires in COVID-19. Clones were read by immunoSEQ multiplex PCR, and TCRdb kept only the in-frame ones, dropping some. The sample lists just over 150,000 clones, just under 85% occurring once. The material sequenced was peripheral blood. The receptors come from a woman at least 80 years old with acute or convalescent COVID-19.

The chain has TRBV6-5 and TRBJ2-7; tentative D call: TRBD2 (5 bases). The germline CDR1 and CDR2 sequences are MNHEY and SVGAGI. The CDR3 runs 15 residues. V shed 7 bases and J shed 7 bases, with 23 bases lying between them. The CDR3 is CASTESDSRGGEQYF. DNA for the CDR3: TGTGCCAGCACAGAGTCGGACTCTCGGGGTGGGGAGCAGTACTTC.

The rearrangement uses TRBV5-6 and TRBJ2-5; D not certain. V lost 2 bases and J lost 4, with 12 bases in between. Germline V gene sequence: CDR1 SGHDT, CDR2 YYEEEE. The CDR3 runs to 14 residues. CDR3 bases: TGTGCCAGCAGCTTCCGGGTAGCCAGAGAGACCCAGTACTTC. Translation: CASSFRVARETQYF.

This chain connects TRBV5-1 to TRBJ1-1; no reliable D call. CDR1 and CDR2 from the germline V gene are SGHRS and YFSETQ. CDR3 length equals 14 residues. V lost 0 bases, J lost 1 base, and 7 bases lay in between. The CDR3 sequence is CASSLGLKNTEAFF. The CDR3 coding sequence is TGCGCCAGCAGCTTGGGACTTAAGAACACTGAAGCTTTCTTT.

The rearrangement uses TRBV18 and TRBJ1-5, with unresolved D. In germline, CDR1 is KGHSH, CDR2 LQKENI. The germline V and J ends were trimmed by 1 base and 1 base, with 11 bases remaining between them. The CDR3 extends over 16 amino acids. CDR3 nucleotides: TGTGCCAGCTCACCACGGAGGGAGGGCAGCAATCAGCCCCAGCATTTT. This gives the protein CASSPRREGSNQPQHF.

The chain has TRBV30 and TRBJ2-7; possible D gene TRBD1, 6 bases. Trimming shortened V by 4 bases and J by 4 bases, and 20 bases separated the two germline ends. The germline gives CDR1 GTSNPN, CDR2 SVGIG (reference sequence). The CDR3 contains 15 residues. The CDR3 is CAWTLLRDNSYEQYF. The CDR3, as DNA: TGTGCCTGGACCCTTCTCCGGGACAACTCTTACGAGCAGTACTTC.

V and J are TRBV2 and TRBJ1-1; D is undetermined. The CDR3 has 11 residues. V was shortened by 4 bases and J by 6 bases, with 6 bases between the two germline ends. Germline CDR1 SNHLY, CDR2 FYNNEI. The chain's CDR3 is CASSVLSEAFF. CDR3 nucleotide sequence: TGTGCCAGCAGTGTTTTATCTGAAGCTTTCTTT.

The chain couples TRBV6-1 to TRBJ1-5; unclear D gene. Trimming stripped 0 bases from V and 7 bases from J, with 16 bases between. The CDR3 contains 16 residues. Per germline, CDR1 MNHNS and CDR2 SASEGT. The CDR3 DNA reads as TGTGCCAGCAGTGAAGCGCGGGCTGTCTTGGACCAGCCCCAGCATTTT. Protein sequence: CASSEARAVLDQPQHF.

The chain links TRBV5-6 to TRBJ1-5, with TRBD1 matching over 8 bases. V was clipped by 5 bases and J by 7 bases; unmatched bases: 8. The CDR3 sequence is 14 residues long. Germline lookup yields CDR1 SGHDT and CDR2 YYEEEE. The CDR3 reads CASSLTGVDQPQHF. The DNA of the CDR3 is TGTGCCAGCAGTCTGACAGGGGTTGACCAGCCCCAGCATTTT.

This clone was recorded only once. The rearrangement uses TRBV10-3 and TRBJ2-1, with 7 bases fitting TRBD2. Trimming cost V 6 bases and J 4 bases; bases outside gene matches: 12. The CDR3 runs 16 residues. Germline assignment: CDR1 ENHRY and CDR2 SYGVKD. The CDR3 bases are TGTGCCATCAGGACCGGCGGGGCGGGAGCGTACAATGAGCAGTTCTTC. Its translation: CAIRTGGAGAYNEQFF.

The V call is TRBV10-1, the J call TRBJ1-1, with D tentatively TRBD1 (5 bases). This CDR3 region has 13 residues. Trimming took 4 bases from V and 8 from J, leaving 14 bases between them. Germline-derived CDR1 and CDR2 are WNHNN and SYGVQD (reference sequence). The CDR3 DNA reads TGCGCCAGCAGTGGCCCTAAGACAGCCGAAGCTTTCTTT. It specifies CASSGPKTAEAFF.